This T cell receptor beta chain was sequenced in a study of T cell responses to AZD1222 COVID-19 vaccine. The method was immunoSEQ multiplex PCR; TCRdb's version includes in-frame clones alone and lacks a portion of them. Of about 150,000 clones detected, about 87% appear once; the ten largest clones hold 2.2%. Whole-study findings and limits: The donors showed a predominance of white British ancestry and of females, with possible underestimation of clonal diversity.

V lost 3 bases, J lost 0 bases, and 26 bases lay in between. Looked up from germline, CDR1 is KGHSH and CDR2 is LQKENI. The length of the CDR3 is 20 residues. As to this clone: Antigen specificity is unknown.

The origin of this receptor is an adult in good health. The chain combines TRBV18 with TRBJ1-1; D unclear. Sequenced here: peripheral blood, sampled on day 0 of AZD1222 vaccination. The CDR3 loop reads CASSPQSTQDIVRLNTEAFF. The DNA for the CDR3 is TGTGCCAGCTCACCCCAATCAACTCAAGACATAGTTAGGTTGAACACTGAAGCTTTCTTT. Using reference TRBV18 and TRBJ1-1 for the parts outside the CDR3, the full variable domain is NAGVMQNPRHLVRRRGQEARLRCSPMKGHSHVYWYRQLPEEGLKFMVYLQKENIIDESGMPKERFSAEFPKEGPSILRIQQVVRGDSAAYFCASSPQSTQDIVRLNTEAFFGQGTRLTVV.